Shown below are 2 T cell receptor beta chains from a single sample sequenced in a study of blood T cell repertoires in COVID-19. Only in-frame clones appear in the TCRdb table, and some are missing; sequencing was by immunoSEQ multiplex PCR. The sample holds fewer than 200,000 clones; about 90% are singletons and the top ten take 2% to 3%. Sample: peripheral blood. The origin of the receptors is a middle-aged man with active or convalescent COVID-19.

The V gene is TRBV9, the J gene TRBJ1-2, with a possible D match to TRBD1 (6 bases). The ends were cut back, 4 bases at V and 2 bases at J, with 15 bases in the middle. The CDR3 has 15 residues. Germline values: CDR1 SGDLS, CDR2 YYNGEE. CDR3: CASSKGAGANYGYTF. The CDR3 DNA reads as TGTGCCAGCAGCAAAGGGGCAGGGGCGAACTATGGCTACACCTTC.

V and J are TRBV9 and TRBJ2-7; 8 positions match TRBD1. CDR3 size: 15 residues. Germline trimming cut 5 bases from V and 2 bases from J; bases unmatched to any gene: 9. The germline V gene encodes CDR1 SGDLS and CDR2 YYNGEE. The CDR3 protein is CASSVSAGQAYEQYF. The CDR3 region has the DNA TGTGCCAGCAGTGTTTCCGCGGGACAGGCCTACGAGCAGTACTTC.